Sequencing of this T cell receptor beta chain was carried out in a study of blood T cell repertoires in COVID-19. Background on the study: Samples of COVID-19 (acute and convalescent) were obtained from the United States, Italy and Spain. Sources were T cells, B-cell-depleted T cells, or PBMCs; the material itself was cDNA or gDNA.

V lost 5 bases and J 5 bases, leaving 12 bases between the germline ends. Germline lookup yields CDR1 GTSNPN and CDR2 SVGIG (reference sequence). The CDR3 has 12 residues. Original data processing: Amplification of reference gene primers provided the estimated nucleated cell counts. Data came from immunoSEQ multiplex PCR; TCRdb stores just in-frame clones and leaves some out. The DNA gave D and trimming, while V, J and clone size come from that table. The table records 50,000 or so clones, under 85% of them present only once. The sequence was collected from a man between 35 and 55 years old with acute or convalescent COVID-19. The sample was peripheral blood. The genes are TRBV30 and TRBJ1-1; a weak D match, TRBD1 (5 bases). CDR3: CAWLRGRTEAFF. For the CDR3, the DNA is TGTGCCTGGTTAAGGGGCCGGACTGAAGCTTTCTTT. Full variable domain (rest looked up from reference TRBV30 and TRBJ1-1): SQTIHQWPATLVQPVGSPLSLECTVEGTSNPNLYWYRQAAGRGLQLLFYSVGIGQISSEVPQNLSASRPQDRQFILSSKKLLLSDSGFYLCAWLRGRTEAFFGQGTRLTVV.